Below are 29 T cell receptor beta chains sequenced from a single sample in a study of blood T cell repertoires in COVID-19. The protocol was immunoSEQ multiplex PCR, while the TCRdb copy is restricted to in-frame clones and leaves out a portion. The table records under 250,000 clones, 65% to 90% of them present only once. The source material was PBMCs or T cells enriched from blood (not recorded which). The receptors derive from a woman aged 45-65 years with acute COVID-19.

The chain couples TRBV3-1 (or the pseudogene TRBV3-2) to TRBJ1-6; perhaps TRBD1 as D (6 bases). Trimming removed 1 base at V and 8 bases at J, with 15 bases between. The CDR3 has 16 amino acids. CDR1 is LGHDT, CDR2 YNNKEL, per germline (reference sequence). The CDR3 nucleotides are TGTGCCAGCAGCCAAGCTATCCAGGGGTGGGATTCACCCCTCCACTTT. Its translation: CASSQAIQGWDSPLHF.

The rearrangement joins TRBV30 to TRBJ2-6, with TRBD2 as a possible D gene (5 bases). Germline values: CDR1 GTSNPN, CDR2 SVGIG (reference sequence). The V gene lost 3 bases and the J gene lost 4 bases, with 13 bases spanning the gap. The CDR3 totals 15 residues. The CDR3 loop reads CAWSETSGGANVLTF. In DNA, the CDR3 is TGTGCCTGGAGCGAGACCTCGGGAGGGGCCAACGTCCTGACTTTC.

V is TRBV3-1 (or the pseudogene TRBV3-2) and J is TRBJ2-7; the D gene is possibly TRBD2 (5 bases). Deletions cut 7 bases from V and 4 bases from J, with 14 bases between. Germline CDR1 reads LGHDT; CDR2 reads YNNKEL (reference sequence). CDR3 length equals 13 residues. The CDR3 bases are TGTGCCAGCACCTCTAGCCCTTTTTACGAGCAGTACTTC. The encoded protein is CASTSSPFYEQYF.

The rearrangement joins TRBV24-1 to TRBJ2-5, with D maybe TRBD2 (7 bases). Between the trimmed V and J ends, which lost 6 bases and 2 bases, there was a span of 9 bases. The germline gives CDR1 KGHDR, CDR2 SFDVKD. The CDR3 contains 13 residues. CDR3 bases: TGTGCCACCAGTAAGGGGGGGCAAGAGACCCAGTACTTC. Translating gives CATSKGGQETQYF.

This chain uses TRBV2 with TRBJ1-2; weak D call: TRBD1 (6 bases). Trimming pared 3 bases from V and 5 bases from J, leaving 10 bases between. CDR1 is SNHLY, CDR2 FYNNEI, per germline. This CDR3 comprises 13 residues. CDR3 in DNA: TGTGCCAGCAGTGAGGGTCAGGGGTATGGCTACACCTTC. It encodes CASSEGQGYGYTF.

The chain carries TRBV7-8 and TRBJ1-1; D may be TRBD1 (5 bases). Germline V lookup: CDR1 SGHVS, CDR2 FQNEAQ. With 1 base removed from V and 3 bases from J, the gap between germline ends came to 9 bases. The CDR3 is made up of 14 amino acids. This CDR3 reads CASSLEAGYTEAFF. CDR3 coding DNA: TGTGCCAGCAGCTTAGAGGCAGGGTACACTGAAGCTTTCTTT. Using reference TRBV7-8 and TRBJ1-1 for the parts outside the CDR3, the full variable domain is GAGVSQSPRYKVAKRGQDVALRCDPISGHVSLFWYQQALGQGPEFLTYFQNEAQLDKSGLPSDRFFAERPEGSVSTLKIQRTQQEDSAVYLCASSLEAGYTEAFFGQGTRLTVV.

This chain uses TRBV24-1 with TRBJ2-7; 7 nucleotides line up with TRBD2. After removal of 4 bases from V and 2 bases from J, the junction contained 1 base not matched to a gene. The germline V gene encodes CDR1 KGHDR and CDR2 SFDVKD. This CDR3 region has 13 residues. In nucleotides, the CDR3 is TGTGCCACCAGTGAAGGGACTACCTACGAGCAGTACTTC. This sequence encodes CATSEGTTYEQYF.

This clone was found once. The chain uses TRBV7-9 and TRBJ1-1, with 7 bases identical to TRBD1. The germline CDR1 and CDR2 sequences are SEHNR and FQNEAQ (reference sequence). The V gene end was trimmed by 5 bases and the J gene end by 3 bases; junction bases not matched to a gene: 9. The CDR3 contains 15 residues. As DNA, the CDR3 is TGTGCCAGCAGCCCGCGGACAGGTGGACACACTGAAGCTTTCTTT. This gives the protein CASSPRTGGHTEAFF. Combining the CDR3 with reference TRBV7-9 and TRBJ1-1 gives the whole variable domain DTGVSQNPRHKITKRGQNVTFRCDPISEHNRLYWYRQTLGQGPEFLTYFQNEAQLEKSRLLSDRFSAERPKGSFSTLEIQRTEQGDSAMYLCASSPRTGGHTEAFFGQGTRLTVV.

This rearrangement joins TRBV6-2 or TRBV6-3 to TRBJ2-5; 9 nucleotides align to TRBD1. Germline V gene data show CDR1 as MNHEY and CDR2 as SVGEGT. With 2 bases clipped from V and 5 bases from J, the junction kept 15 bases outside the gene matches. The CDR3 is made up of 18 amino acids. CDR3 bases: TGTGCCAGCAGTTACCCTTCCGGGACAGGGATGTTGACGGAGACCCAGTACTTC. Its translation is CASSYPSGTGMLTETQYF.

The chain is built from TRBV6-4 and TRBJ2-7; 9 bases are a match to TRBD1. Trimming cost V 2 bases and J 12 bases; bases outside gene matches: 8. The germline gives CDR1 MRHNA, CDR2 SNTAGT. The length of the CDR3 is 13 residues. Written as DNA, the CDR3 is TGTGCCAGCAGTGACGGGGGACAGGGCAGGCTGTACTTC. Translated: CASSDGGQGRLYF.

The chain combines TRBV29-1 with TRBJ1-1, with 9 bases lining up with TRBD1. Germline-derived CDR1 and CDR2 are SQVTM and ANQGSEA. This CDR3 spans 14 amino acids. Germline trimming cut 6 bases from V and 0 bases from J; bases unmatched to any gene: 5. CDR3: CSVSGTGMNTEAFF. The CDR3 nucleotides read TGCAGCGTCTCCGGGACAGGGATGAACACTGAAGCTTTCTTT.

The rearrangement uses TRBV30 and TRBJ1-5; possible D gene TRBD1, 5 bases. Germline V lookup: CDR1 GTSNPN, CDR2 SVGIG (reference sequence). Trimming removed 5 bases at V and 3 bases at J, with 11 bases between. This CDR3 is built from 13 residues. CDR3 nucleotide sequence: TGTGCCTGGGCTAAAGGGGCCAATCAGCCCCAGCATTTT. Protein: CAWAKGANQPQHF.

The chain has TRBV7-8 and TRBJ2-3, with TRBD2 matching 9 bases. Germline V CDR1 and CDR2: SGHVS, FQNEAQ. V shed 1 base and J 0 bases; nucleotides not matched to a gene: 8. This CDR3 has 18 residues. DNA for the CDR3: TGTGCCAGCAGCTTAGTGGGACTAGCTGTAGCTAGCACAGATACGCAGTATTTT. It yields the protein CASSLVGLAVASTDTQYF.

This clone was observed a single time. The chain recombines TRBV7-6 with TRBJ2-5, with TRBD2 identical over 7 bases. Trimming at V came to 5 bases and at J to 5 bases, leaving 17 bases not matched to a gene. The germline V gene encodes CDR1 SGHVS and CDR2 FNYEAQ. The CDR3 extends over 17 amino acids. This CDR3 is CASSAFSGYNLGETQYF. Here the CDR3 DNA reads TGTGCCAGCAGCGCCTTTAGCGGGTATAACCTCGGGGAGACCCAGTACTTC.

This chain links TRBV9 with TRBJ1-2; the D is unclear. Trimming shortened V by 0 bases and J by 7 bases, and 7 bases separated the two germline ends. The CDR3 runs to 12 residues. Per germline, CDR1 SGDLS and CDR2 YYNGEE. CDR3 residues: CASSVGAGGYTF. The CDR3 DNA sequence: TGTGCCAGCAGCGTAGGTGCGGGTGGCTACACCTTC. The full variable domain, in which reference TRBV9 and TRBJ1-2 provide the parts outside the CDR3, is DSGVTQTPKHLITATGQRVTLRCSPRSGDLSVYWYQQSLDQGLQFLIQYYNGEERAKGNILERFSAQQFPDLHSELNLSSLELGDSALYFCASSVGAGGYTFGSGTRLTVV.

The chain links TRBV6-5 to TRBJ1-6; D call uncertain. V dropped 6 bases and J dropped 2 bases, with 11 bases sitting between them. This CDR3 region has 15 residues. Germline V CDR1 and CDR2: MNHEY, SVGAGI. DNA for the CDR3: TGTGCCAGCAGAATAGACGAGGCCTATAATTCACCCCTCCACTTT. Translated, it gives CASRIDEAYNSPLHF.

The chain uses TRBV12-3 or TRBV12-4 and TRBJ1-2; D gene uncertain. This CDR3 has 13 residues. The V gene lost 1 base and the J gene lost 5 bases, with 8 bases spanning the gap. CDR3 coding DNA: TGTGCCAGCAGTTTAGGGGAGATGTATGGCTACACCTTC. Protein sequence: CASSLGEMYGYTF.

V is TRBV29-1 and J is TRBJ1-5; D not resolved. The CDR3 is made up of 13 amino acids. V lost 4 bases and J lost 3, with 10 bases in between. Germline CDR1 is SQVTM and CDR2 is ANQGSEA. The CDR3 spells CSVVTSTNQPQHF. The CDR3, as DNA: TGCAGCGTTGTAACTTCCACCAATCAGCCCCAGCATTTT.

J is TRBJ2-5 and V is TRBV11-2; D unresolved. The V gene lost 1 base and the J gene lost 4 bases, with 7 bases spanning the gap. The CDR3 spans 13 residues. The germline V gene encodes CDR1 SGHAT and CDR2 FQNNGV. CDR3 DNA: TGTGCCAGCAGCTTAGGTATTTTAGAGACCCAGTACTTC. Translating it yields CASSLGILETQYF.

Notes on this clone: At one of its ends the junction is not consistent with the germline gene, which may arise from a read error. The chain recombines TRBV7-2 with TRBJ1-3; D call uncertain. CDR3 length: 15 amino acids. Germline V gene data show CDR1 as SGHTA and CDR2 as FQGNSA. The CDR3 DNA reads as TGTGCCAGCAGATTAGAGAGACACCCTGGAAACACCATATATTTT. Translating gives CASRLERHPGNTIYF.

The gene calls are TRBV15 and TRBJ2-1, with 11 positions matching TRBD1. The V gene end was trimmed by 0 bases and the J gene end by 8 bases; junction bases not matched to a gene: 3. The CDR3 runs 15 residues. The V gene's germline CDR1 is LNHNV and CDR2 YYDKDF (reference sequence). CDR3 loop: CATSRDGDRGDEQFF. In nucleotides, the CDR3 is TGTGCCACCAGCAGAGATGGGGACAGGGGGGATGAGCAGTTCTTC.

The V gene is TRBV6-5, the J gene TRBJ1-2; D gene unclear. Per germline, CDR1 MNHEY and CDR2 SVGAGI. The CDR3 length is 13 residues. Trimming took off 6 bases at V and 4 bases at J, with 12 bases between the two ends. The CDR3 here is CASSTATSYGYTF. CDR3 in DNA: TGTGCCAGCAGCACCGCCACAAGCTATGGCTACACCTTC.

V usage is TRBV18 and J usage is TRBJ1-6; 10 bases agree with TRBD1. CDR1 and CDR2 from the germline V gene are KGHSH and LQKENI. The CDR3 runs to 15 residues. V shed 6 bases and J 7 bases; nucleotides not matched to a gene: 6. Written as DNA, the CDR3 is TGTGCCAGCTCTCCTGGGACAGGGGCCAATTCACCCCTCCACTTT. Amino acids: CASSPGTGANSPLHF.

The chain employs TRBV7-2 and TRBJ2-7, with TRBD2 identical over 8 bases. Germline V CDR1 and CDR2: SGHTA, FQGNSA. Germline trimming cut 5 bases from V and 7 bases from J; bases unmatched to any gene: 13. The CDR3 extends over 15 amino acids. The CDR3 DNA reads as TGTGCCAGCAGCCCCCCGGGGGGGCGGGGAGGAGAGCAGTACTTC. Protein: CASSPPGGRGGEQYF.

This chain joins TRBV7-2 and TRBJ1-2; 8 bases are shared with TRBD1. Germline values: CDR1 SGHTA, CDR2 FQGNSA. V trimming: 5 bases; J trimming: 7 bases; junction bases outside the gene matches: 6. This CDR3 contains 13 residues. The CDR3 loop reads CASSRGQGGGYTF. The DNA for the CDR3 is TGTGCCAGCAGCCGCGGACAGGGAGGTGGCTACACCTTC.

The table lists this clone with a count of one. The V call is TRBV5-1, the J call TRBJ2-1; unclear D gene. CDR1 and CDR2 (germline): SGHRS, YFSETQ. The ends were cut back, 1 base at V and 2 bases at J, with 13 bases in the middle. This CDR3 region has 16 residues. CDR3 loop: CASSLNPAPAYNEQFF. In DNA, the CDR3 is TGCGCCAGCAGCTTGAATCCAGCGCCCGCCTACAATGAGCAGTTCTTC.

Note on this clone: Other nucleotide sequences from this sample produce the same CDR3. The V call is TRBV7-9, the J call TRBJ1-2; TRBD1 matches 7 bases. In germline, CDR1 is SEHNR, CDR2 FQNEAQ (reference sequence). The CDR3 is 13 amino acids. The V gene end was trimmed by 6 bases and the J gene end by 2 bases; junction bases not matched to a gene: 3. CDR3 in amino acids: CASSPQGNYGYTF. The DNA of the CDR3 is TGTGCCAGCAGTCCACAGGGGAACTATGGCTACACCTTC. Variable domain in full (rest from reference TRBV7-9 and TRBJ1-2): DTGVSQNPRHKITKRGQNVTFRCDPISEHNRLYWYRQTLGQGPEFLTYFQNEAQLEKSRLLSDRFSAERPKGSFSTLEIQRTEQGDSAMYLCASSPQGNYGYTFGSGTRLTVV.

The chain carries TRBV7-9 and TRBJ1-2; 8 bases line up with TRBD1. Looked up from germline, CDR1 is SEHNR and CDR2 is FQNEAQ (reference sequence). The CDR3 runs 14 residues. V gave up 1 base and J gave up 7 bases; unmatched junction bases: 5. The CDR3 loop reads CASSLEGQVPGYTF. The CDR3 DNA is TGTGCCAGCAGCTTAGAGGGACAGGTCCCTGGCTACACCTTC. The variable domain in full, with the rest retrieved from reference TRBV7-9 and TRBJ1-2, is DTGVSQNPRHKITKRGQNVTFRCDPISEHNRLYWYRQTLGQGPEFLTYFQNEAQLEKSRLLSDRFSAERPKGSFSTLEIQRTEQGDSAMYLCASSLEGQVPGYTFGSGTRLTVV.

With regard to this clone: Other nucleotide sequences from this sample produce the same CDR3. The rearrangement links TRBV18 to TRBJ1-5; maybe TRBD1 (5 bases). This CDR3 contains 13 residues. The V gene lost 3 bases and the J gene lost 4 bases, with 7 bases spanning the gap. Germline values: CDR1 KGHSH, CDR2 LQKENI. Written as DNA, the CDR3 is TGTGCCAGCTCACCGCAGGGTAATCAGCCCCAGCATTTT. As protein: CASSPQGNQPQHF.